This T cell receptor (beta chain) was obtained from a study of regulatory T cells in long-lasting Graves disease. Construction of TCR beta libraries relied on iRepertoire HTBI primers and on Arm-PCR targeting CDR3 regions. TCRdb re-derived calls from the multiplex PCR reads in MiXCR, one entry per CDR3 protein. The sample has 310,000 or so distinct CDR3 sequences; around 23% are singletons. Ten or more counts support this clonotype. Time point noted: persistent/refractory GD, antithyroid drugs over 5 years with positive TRAb. The authors made the TCR library using RNA they extracted from PBMCs. CDR1 is ENHRY and CDR2 is SYGVKD in the germline V gene. This CDR3 region has 13 residues. V shed 3 bases and J 8 bases; nucleotides not matched to a gene: 6.

The sample here was peripheral blood mononuclear cells (PBMCs), taken when the disease was refractory, from a patient treated with antithyroid drugs. This TCR derives from a female donor with Graves disease. This chain links TRBV10-3 with TRBJ1-2, with 7 bases lining up with TRBD1. In DNA, the CDR3 is TGTGCCATCAGTGAAACAGGGGAGTGGGGCTACACCTTC. Encoded protein: CAISETGEWGYTF.